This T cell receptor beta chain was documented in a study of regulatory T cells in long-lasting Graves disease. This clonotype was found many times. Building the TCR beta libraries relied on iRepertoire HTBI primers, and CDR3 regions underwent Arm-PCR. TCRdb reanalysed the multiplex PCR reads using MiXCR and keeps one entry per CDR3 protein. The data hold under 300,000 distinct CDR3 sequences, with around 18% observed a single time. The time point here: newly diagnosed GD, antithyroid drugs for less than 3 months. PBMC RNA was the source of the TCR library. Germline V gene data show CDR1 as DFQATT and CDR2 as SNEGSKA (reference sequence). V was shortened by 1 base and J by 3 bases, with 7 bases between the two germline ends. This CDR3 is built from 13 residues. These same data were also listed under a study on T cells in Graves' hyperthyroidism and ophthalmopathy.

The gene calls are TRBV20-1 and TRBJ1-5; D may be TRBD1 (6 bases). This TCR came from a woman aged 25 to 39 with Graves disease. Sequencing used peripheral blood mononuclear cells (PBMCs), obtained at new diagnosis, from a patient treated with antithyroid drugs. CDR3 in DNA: TGCAGTGCTAGAGGGACAGACAATCAGCCCCAGCATTTT. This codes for CSARGTDNQPQHF.